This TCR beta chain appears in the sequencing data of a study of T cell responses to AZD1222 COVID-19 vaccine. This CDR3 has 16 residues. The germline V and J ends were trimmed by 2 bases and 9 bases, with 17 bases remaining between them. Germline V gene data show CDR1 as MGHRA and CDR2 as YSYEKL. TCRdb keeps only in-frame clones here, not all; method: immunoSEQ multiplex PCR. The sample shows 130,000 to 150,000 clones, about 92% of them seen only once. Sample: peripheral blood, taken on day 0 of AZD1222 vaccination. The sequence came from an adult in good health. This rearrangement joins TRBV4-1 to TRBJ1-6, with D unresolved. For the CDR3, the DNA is TGCGCCAGCAGCCAAAATCCAGACCTCGGGGTTTCACCCCTCCACTTT. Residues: CASSQNPDLGVSPLHF.